These T cell receptor beta chains were read from a single sample in a study of OX40 agonist ivuxolimab in advanced cancers. The data were produced by immunoSEQ multiplex PCR, yet TCRdb's version contains in-frame clones alone and is incomplete. The data hold some 57,000 clones, with about 82% observed a single time. The sample consisted of CD4+ or CD8+ T cells sorted from blood, taken in a trial of the OX40 agonist ivuxolimab. The receptors were gathered from an adult with an advanced solid tumor such as melanoma, head and neck, liver or kidney cancer. Each CDR3 is given with its conserved first and last residue. D genes are given only for firm matches. Size values are once, few and many counts, or a class for expanded clones, and some rows have none.

j_call v_call cdr3_length clone_size d_call cdr3_aa cdr3_nt
TRBJ1-2 TRBV12-5 19 - TRBD1 CASGPYGQGQIRERWSYTF TGTGCTAGTGGCCCCTACGGACAGGGCCAGATTCGGGAACGCTGGAGCTACACCTTC
TRBJ2-5 TRBV5-1 15 - TRBD1 CASSLGQGSQETQYF TGCGCCAGCAGCTTGGGACAGGGGTCACAAGAGACCCAGTACTTC
TRBJ1-5 TRBV10-3 14 - - CAISGEPHNQPQHF TGTGCCATCAGCGGGGAGCCCCATAATCAGCCCCAGCATTTT
TRBJ2-7 TRBV16 13 - - CASSQSDGGSMYF TGTGCCAGCAGCCAATCTGATGGGGGTTCCATGTACTTC
TRBJ2-5 TRBV5-4 14 - TRBD2 CASSQRGGPETQYF TGTGCCAGCAGCCAGCGGGGGGGCCCAGAGACCCAGTACTTC
TRBJ2-2 TRBV30 13 - - CAWTLANTGELFF TGTGCCTGGACTCTCGCTAACACCGGGGAGCTGTTTTTT
TRBJ1-2 TRBV4-3 16 - TRBD1 CASSQVPGTGTGGYTF TGCGCCAGCAGCCAAGTTCCCGGGACAGGGACCGGCGGCTACACCTTC
TRBJ1-5 TRBV28 14 - - CASTVDGRNQPQHF TGTGCCAGCACCGTAGACGGACGCAATCAGCCCCAGCATTTT
TRBJ2-7 TRBV28 14 - - CASMVGGRNYEQYF TGTGCCAGCATGGTGGGGGGTAGAAACTACGAGCAGTACTTC
TRBJ2-5 TRBV6-1 15 - TRBD1 CASSARGTGGETQYF TGTGCCAGCAGTGCACGGGGGACAGGGGGAGAGACCCAGTACTTC
TRBJ1-1 TRBV5-8 19 - TRBD1 CASSSFYGTGGTMNTEAFF TGTGCCAGCAGCTCCTTTTACGGGACAGGGGGAACGATGAACACTGAAGCTTTCTTT
TRBJ2-3 TRBV6-1 15 - TRBD1 CASSYTGASTDTQYF TGTGCCAGCAGCTATACAGGGGCATCCACAGATACGCAGTATTTT
TRBJ2-3 TRBV28 14 - - CASQVSSGTDTQYF TGTGCCAGCCAGGTTTCGAGCGGAACAGATACGCAGTATTTT
TRBJ2-7 TRBV5-8 13 few TRBD1 CASSWGDRGEQYF TGTGCCAGCAGCTGGGGGGACAGGGGCGAGCAGTACTTC
TRBJ1-3 TRBV7-9 16 - - CASSTYRDFSGNTIYF TGTGCCAGCAGCACTTACAGGGACTTCTCTGGAAACACCATATATTTT
TRBJ2-5 TRBV5-1 14 - - CASTQEMDQETQYF TGCGCCAGCACGCAGGAAATGGACCAAGAGACCCAGTACTTC
TRBJ1-5 TRBV5-1 14 - TRBD1 CASRTGTGDQPQHF TGCGCCAGCAGAACCGGGACAGGGGACCAGCCCCAGCATTTT
TRBJ2-5 TRBV11-3 17 - TRBD2 CASSLGTSGGASETQYF TGTGCCAGCAGCTTAGGAACTAGCGGGGGGGCCAGCGAGACCCAGTACTTC
TRBJ1-1 TRBV7-2 15 - TRBD1 CASSLSTGMNTEAFF TGTGCCAGCAGCTTATCGACAGGGATGAACACTGAAGCTTTCTTT
TRBJ1-4 TRBV27 14 - - CASSLSGYNEKLFF TGTGCCAGCAGTTTGTCAGGTTATAATGAAAAACTGTTTTTT
TRBJ1-2 TRBV7-8 15 - TRBD1 CASSAYRGRNYGYTF TGTGCCAGCAGCGCCTACAGGGGGCGGAACTATGGCTACACCTTC
TRBJ1-2 TRBV10-1 16 - TRBD1 CASRRGEDRSNYGYTF TGCGCCAGCAGGAGGGGGGAGGACAGGTCCAACTATGGCTACACCTTC
TRBJ1-2 TRBV30 15 - - CARKEGDLANYGYTF TGTGCTCGTAAAGAGGGGGATCTGGCTAACTATGGCTACACCTTC
TRBJ2-3 TRBV5-8 14 - - CASSIGGGGDTQYF TGTGCCAGCAGCATAGGGGGAGGGGGCGATACGCAGTATTTT
TRBJ2-2 TRBV7-2 13 - - CASARVRSGELFF TGTGCCAGCGCCAGAGTCAGGTCCGGGGAGCTGTTTTTT
TRBJ1-5 TRBV5-1 15 - - CASSLGTLRDQPQHF TGCGCCAGCAGCTTGGGGACACTTCGGGATCAGCCCCAGCATTTT
TRBJ2-7 TRBV11-2 15 - TRBD2 CASSFTSGVSYEQYF TGTGCCAGCAGCTTTACTAGCGGGGTTTCCTACGAGCAGTACTTC
TRBJ1-3 TRBV5-4 16 once - CASSLRTTSSGNTIYF TGTGCCAGCAGCCTCCGAACGACGAGCTCTGGAAACACCATATATTTT
TRBJ2-1 TRBV11-3 14 once - CASSPIGGRNEQFF TGTGCCAGCAGCCCTATAGGGGGGAGGAATGAGCAGTTCTTC
TRBJ2-6 TRBV5-5 18 - TRBD1 CASSPGRTGSEGANVLTF TGTGCCAGCAGCCCGGGACGGACAGGGTCGGAGGGGGCCAACGTCCTGACTTTC
TRBJ2-1 TRBV6-1 14 - TRBD2 CASSEVGGVNEQFF TGTGCCAGCAGTGAGGTCGGGGGGGTCAATGAGCAGTTCTTC
TRBJ2-5 TRBV2 11 - - CASEVQETQYF TGTGCCAGCGAGGTACAAGAGACCCAGTACTTC
TRBJ1-2 TRBV9 13 - - CASSVDGTYGYTF TGTGCCAGCAGCGTAGATGGGACCTATGGCTACACCTTC
TRBJ2-7 TRBV7-3 16 - - CASSRGQGVAGYEQYF TGTGCCAGCAGCCGAGGTCAGGGCGTCGCGGGCTACGAGCAGTACTTC
TRBJ2-3 TRBV18 15 - - CASSPPSGYSDTQYF TGTGCCAGCTCACCACCGTCAGGGTATTCAGATACGCAGTATTTT
TRBJ2-7 TRBV30 13 - TRBD1 CAWSGQGTYEQYF TGTGCCTGGAGTGGACAGGGAACCTACGAGCAGTACTTC
TRBJ1-3 TRBV28 14 - - CASSSEGRGNTIYF TGTGCCAGCAGTTCGGAGGGGCGCGGAAACACCATATATTTT
TRBJ2-7 TRBV7-8 20 - - CASSLELGVAVLSGSYEQYF TGTGCCAGCAGCTTAGAACTCGGGGTAGCGGTTCTCTCGGGGAGCTACGAGCAGTACTTC
TRBJ1-1 TRBV11-2 14 - TRBD1 CASAPRTGGTEAFF TGTGCCAGCGCTCCCAGGACAGGGGGGACTGAAGCTTTCTTT
TRBJ1-4 TRBV5-1 15 - - CASSLAGKTNEKLFF TGCGCCAGCAGCTTAGCGGGGAAAACTAATGAAAAACTGTTTTTT
TRBJ2-7 TRBV4-1 16 - - CASSQGSGSLSWEQYF TGCGCCAGCAGCCAAGGATCGGGGTCCCTTAGTTGGGAGCAGTACTTC
TRBJ1-1 TRBV5-4 17 - - CASSQSFGGREDTEAFF TGTGCCAGCAGCCAATCCTTCGGGGGGCGCGAGGACACTGAAGCTTTCTTT
TRBJ1-5 TRBV6-1 15 - - CASSEGRGVNQPQHF TGTGCCAGCAGTGAAGGGAGGGGAGTTAATCAGCCCCAGCATTTT
TRBJ1-2 TRBV7-2 13 - - CASSRGIVGGYTF TGTGCCAGCAGCCGGGGCATCGTGGGGGGCTACACCTTC
TRBJ2-2 TRBV5-4 16 - TRBD1 CASSLETGGYTGELFF TGTGCCAGCAGCTTGGAGACAGGGGGGTACACCGGGGAGCTGTTTTTT
TRBJ1-5 TRBV7-8 12 - - CASGPNNQPQHF TGTGCCAGCGGTCCGAACAATCAGCCCCAGCATTTT
TRBJ2-1 TRBV7-9 15 - - CASSPFVGADNEQFF TGTGCCAGCAGCCCCTTTGTGGGCGCTGATAATGAGCAGTTCTTC
TRBJ1-5 TRBV7-2 13 - - CASKKGDNQPQHF TGTGCCAGCAAAAAGGGGGACAATCAGCCCCAGCATTTT
TRBJ1-1 TRBV6-5 14 - - CASSYRTENTEAFF TGTGCCAGCAGTTACCGGACGGAGAACACTGAAGCTTTCTTT
TRBJ1-1 TRBV11-3 15 - TRBD1 CASSSGTGKNTEAFF TGTGCCAGCAGCTCGGGGACAGGGAAGAACACTGAAGCTTTCTTT
TRBJ1-4 TRBV6-1 15 - TRBD1 CASSPPGQGGEKLFF TGTGCCAGCAGTCCCCCGGGACAGGGAGGCGAAAAACTGTTTTTT
TRBJ1-1 TRBV7-2 11 - - CASSLEAGAFF TGTGCCAGCAGCTTAGAGGCGGGAGCTTTCTTT